The 29 T cell receptor beta chains listed next were all sequenced from one sample in a study of shared clonotypes between healthy human individuals (dated by TCRdb to 2018 to 2021). The library came from the immunoSEQ multiplex PCR assay. TCRdb obtained this table from immuneACCESS and retained in-frame rearrangements with V and J assigned. These tables miss some clones; where compared with another copy, unresolved V genes account for less than half of the shortfall, and the remainder is unexplained. This sample lists more than 400,000 clones; around 73% were detected once. The ten largest account for around 12% of the sample. Sequencing used PBMCs. The receptors here all came from a woman in her 40s in good health. Some clones in this sample may be carry-over from other donors' samples.

This clone has a handful of counts. The rearrangement uses TRBV7-2 and TRBJ1-2; TRBD1 might be the D (6 bases). In germline, CDR1 is SGHTA, CDR2 FQGNSA. The V gene lost 1 base and the J gene lost 4 bases, with 13 bases spanning the gap. This CDR3 has 15 amino acids. The CDR3 DNA is TGTGCCAGCAGCTTAGATGGGGCAGGGGCCTATGGCTACACCTTC. Residues: CASSLDGAGAYGYTF.

As to this clone: The junction and the germline gene differ at one end; a read error may be behind it. The chain's CDR3 is CASSLNSNQPQHF. CDR3 in DNA: TGTGCCAGCAGTCTAAATAGCAATCAGCCCCAGCATTTT. The chain employs TRBV10-3 and TRBJ1-5; D gene unclear. The germline V gene has CDR1 ENHRY and CDR2 SYGVKD. The CDR3 spans 13 residues.

The chain recombines TRBV2 with TRBJ2-1, with 9 nucleotides matching TRBD2. The CDR3 runs to 13 residues. Trimming removed 10 bases from V and 3 bases from J; junction bases left unmatched: 4. Germline assignment: CDR1 SNHLY and CDR2 FYNNEI. The CDR3 protein is CATGLAVYNEQFF. Here the CDR3 DNA reads TGTGCCACGGGACTAGCTGTCTACAATGAGCAGTTCTTC.

CDR3 residues: CASSTSGKLEAFF. DNA for the CDR3: TGTGCCAGTAGTACCTCAGGGAAACTTGAAGCTTTCTTT. J is TRBJ1-1 and V is TRBV19; perhaps TRBD1 as D (5 bases). The CDR3 extends over 13 amino acids. Looked up from germline, CDR1 is LNHDA and CDR2 is SQIVND (reference sequence). V lost 4 bases and J 7 bases, leaving 13 bases between the germline ends.

Only a few counts were recorded for this clone. J is TRBJ1-1 and V is TRBV19; D is possibly TRBD1 (5 bases). The CDR3 is made up of 14 amino acids. Germline assignment: CDR1 LNHDA and CDR2 SQIVND (reference sequence). Trimming left V 3 bases short and J 4 bases short, with 12 bases between. CDR3 nucleotides: TGTGCCAGTAGTATCCGGGGGTTCGGCACTGAAGCTTTCTTT. It specifies CASSIRGFGTEAFF.

The chain employs TRBV19 and TRBJ2-2; the D is unclear. CDR1 is LNHDA and CDR2 is SQIVND in the germline V gene (reference sequence). This CDR3 region has 14 residues. The V gene lost 6 bases and the J gene lost 3 bases, with 11 bases spanning the gap. DNA of the CDR3: TGTGCCAGTAGGTACGGCTGGGACACCGGGGAGCTGTTTTTT. Translating it yields CASRYGWDTGELFF.

This clone was seen a single time. The V gene is TRBV5-6, the J gene TRBJ2-4, with a tentative D call TRBD2 (6 bases). The V end lost 6 bases, the J end lost 0 bases, and 10 bases lay between the germline ends. The CDR3 has 14 residues. CDR1 and CDR2 from the germline V gene are SGHDT and YYEEEE. CDR3 sequence: CASTPGVAKNIQYF. The CDR3 coding sequence is TGTGCCAGCACCCCGGGGGTAGCCAAAAACATTCAGTACTTC.

The chain uses TRBV2 and TRBJ2-3, with D perhaps matching TRBD1 (5 bases). Germline CDR1 reads SNHLY; CDR2 reads FYNNEI. Trimming took off 5 bases at V and 4 bases at J, with 19 bases between the two ends. The CDR3 runs 16 residues. CDR3 DNA: TGTGCCAGCAGTACCAACGGGCACAGGATTCCAGATACGCAGTATTTT. This encodes CASSTNGHRIPDTQYF.

The rearrangement links TRBV27 to TRBJ1-2, with D uncertain. V gave up 0 bases and J gave up 4 bases, with 9 bases separating them. The germline gives CDR1 MNHEY, CDR2 SMNVEV (reference sequence). The CDR3 is 14 residues long. CDR3 nucleotide sequence: TGTGCCAGCAGTTTATCACGGCACAGCTATGGCTACACCTTC. It specifies CASSLSRHSYGYTF.

Comment on this clone: This may stem from a read error, because a much larger clone lies one nucleotide away. This chain links TRBV7-6 with TRBJ2-1, with a weak D call TRBD2 (6 bases). The germline V gene encodes CDR1 SGHVS and CDR2 FNYEAQ. V was pared by 8 bases and J by 9 bases, with 17 bases between. The CDR3 has 13 residues. The CDR3 protein is CASGSRLVAEQFF. The CDR3 bases are TGTGCCAGCGGCAGCCGACTAGTGGCTGAGCAGTTCTTC.

V gene TRBV14 combines with J gene TRBJ1-1; 7 nucleotides agree with TRBD1. This CDR3 is built from 16 residues. CDR1 and CDR2 (germline): SGHDN, FVKESK. Germline trimming cut 0 bases from V and 0 bases from J; bases unmatched to any gene: 4. The CDR3 DNA reads as TGTGCCAGCAGCCAAGATGAGGGGGCGGTGAACACTGAAGCTTTCTTT. It is translated as CASSQDEGAVNTEAFF.

The chain employs TRBV6-5 and TRBJ2-7; TRBD2 is a possible D gene (5 bases). With 5 bases removed from V and 2 bases from J, the gap between germline ends came to 16 bases. The CDR3 is 15 residues long. CDR1 MNHEY and CDR2 SVGAGI come from the germline V gene. CDR3 nucleotide sequence: TGTGCCAGCAGTCCCGAGGAGCGGCGACCCTACGAGCAGTACTTC. It encodes CASSPEERRPYEQYF.

V and J are TRBV19 and TRBJ2-5; D not certain. This CDR3 region has 13 residues. With 5 bases removed from V and 5 bases from J, the gap between germline ends came to 12 bases. Germline loops: CDR1 LNHDA, CDR2 SQIVND (reference sequence). CDR3 in amino acids: CASSLRHSETQYF. As DNA, the CDR3 is TGTGCCAGTAGTCTTAGGCATTCGGAGACCCAGTACTTC.

The chain couples TRBV5-4 to TRBJ2-1; 8 nucleotides agree with TRBD2. This CDR3 is built from 14 residues. V was pared by 1 base and J by 7 bases, with 4 bases of the junction left unmatched. From germline, CDR1 is SGHNT and CDR2 YYREEE (reference sequence). The CDR3 is CASSLSASGNEQFF. The CDR3 DNA is TGTGCCAGCAGCTTGTCGGCTAGCGGGAATGAGCAGTTCTTC.

V and J are TRBV14 and TRBJ1-2; no firm D call. The CDR3 has 14 amino acids. The V end was cut by 1 base, the J end by 3 bases, with 9 bases between. Germline V gene lookup returns CDR1 SGHDN and CDR2 FVKESK. The CDR3 DNA reads as TGTGCCAGCAGCCAAGCCAACCCTTACTATGGCTACACCTTC. It encodes CASSQANPYYGYTF.

The V call is TRBV14, the J call TRBJ1-2; D might be TRBD1 (6 bases). The CDR3 runs to 16 residues. Germline CDR1 SGHDN, CDR2 FVKESK. V was shortened by 4 bases and J by 4 bases, with 19 bases between the two germline ends. CDR3 bases: TGTGCCAGCAGCCCATCGCTAGGGGGGAGCCCCTATGGCTACACCTTC. This gives the protein CASSPSLGGSPYGYTF.

This clone has just a few counts. The J gene is TRBJ1-2, the V gene TRBV7-9; D is ambiguous. This CDR3 is built from 14 residues. Germline CDR1 and CDR2: SEHNR and FQNEAQ (reference sequence). Trimming shortened V by 2 bases and J by 6 bases, and 13 bases separated the two germline ends. The CDR3 DNA follows: TGTGCCAGCAGCTTACCTCATCCCAGCGATGGCTACACCTTC. It encodes CASSLPHPSDGYTF.

The rearrangement uses TRBV4-3 and TRBJ2-2, with D uncertain. The CDR3 consists of 14 residues. Between the trimmed V and J ends, which lost 3 bases and 4 bases, there was a span of 9 bases. Germline V gene sequence: CDR1 LGHNA, CDR2 YSLEER. The chain's CDR3 is CASSHTEFTGELFF. In DNA form, the CDR3 reads TGCGCCAGCAGCCACACAGAATTCACCGGGGAGCTGTTTTTT.

The V call is TRBV30, the J call TRBJ2-1, with 8 nucleotides matching TRBD2. There are 19 residues in the CDR3. CDR1 GTSNPN and CDR2 SVGIG come from the germline V gene (reference sequence). Losses at the gene ends were 4 bases for V and 7 bases for J; bases not matched to a gene: 24. The CDR3 protein is CAWNRGLESNRRWENEQFF. DNA for the CDR3: TGTGCCTGGAATAGGGGACTAGAAAGCAACCGGCGTTGGGAAAATGAGCAGTTCTTC.

V usage is TRBV7-2 and J usage is TRBJ2-5; 8 nucleotides align to TRBD1. The V gene's germline CDR1 is SGHTA and CDR2 FQGNSA. V was clipped by 3 bases and J by 4 bases; unmatched bases: 1. The CDR3 covers 13 residues. CDR3 coding DNA: TGTGCCAGCAGCTTCGGACAGGGAGAGACCCAGTACTTC. Its protein is CASSFGQGETQYF.

This clone has a count of ten or more. The rearrangement uses TRBV7-8 and TRBJ1-1; no clear D. The CDR3 runs to 13 residues. The germline CDR1 and CDR2 sequences are SGHVS and FQNEAQ. V gave up 2 bases and J gave up 5 bases, with 9 bases separating them. CDR3 amino acids: CASSLFGGTEAFF. The DNA for the CDR3 is TGTGCCAGCAGCTTATTCGGAGGTACTGAAGCTTTCTTT.

The chain uses TRBV7-9 and TRBJ2-2; no definite D call. The germline V gene encodes CDR1 SEHNR and CDR2 FQNEAQ (reference sequence). The CDR3 covers 15 residues. Trimming removed 3 bases from V and 4 bases from J, with 12 bases in between. Here the CDR3 reads CASSLSRDGTGELFF. CDR3 nucleotides: TGTGCCAGCAGCTTGTCAAGGGATGGCACCGGGGAGCTGTTTTTT. The variable domain in full, with the rest retrieved from reference TRBV7-9 and TRBJ2-2, is DTGVSQNPRHKITKRGQNVTFRCDPISEHNRLYWYRQTLGQGPEFLTYFQNEAQLEKSRLLSDRFSAERPKGSFSTLEIQRTEQGDSAMYLCASSLSRDGTGELFFGEGSRLTVL.

The genes are TRBV5-1 and TRBJ1-4, with D hard to call. The CDR3 length is 15 residues. Between the trimmed V and J ends, which lost 4 bases and 8 bases, there was a span of 18 bases. CDR1 SGHRS and CDR2 YFSETQ come from the germline V gene. CDR3 residues: CASSPQGLGGEKLFF. Here the CDR3 DNA reads TGCGCCAGCAGCCCGCAAGGGCTGGGTGGAGAAAAACTGTTTTTT.

The V gene is TRBV29-1, the J gene TRBJ2-5; no clear D gene. Germline CDR1 is SQVTM and CDR2 is ANQGSEA. The V end lost 0 bases, the J end lost 0 bases, and 2 bases lay between the germline ends. The CDR3 consists of 12 residues. CDR3 sequence reads: CSVEDNQETQYF. In nucleotides, the CDR3 is TGCAGCGTTGAAGACAACCAAGAGACCCAGTACTTC. Variable domain in full (rest from reference TRBV29-1 and TRBJ2-5): SAVISQKPSRDICQRGTSLTIQCQVDSQVTMMFWYRQQPGQSLTLIATANQGSEATYESGFVIDKFPISRPNLTFSTLTVSNMSPEDSSIYLCSVEDNQETQYFGPGTRLLVL.

The V and J genes are TRBV7-9 and TRBJ2-2; 7 positions match TRBD1. The CDR3 is 16 amino acids. After removal of 5 bases from V and 11 bases from J, the junction contained 17 bases not matched to a gene. CDR1 SEHNR and CDR2 FQNEAQ come from the germline V gene (reference sequence). The CDR3 DNA reads as TGTGCCAGCAGCCAAGATAGGGGACAGTATACTTTAGAGCTGTTTTTT. This sequence encodes CASSQDRGQYTLELFF. The full variable domain, rest sourced from reference TRBV7-9 and TRBJ2-2, is DTGVSQNPRHKITKRGQNVTFRCDPISEHNRLYWYRQTLGQGPEFLTYFQNEAQLEKSRLLSDRFSAERPKGSFSTLEIQRTEQGDSAMYLCASSQDRGQYTLELFFGEGSRLTVL.

The chain recombines TRBV7-2 with TRBJ2-5; D unclear. The CDR3 totals 14 residues. V shed 1 base and J shed 9 bases, with 15 bases lying between them. Germline values: CDR1 SGHTA, CDR2 FQGNSA. The CDR3 DNA sequence: TGTGCCAGCAGCTTAGGTCCGACGACTTCGTCCCAGTACTTC. The encoded protein is CASSLGPTTSSQYF.

The rearrangement uses TRBV6-1 and TRBJ1-1; TRBD1 might be the D (5 bases). The germline CDR1 and CDR2 sequences are MNHNS and SASEGT. The CDR3 loop spans 13 amino acids. The V end was cut by 8 bases, the J end by 4 bases, with 14 bases between. The CDR3 region is CASGVGVVTEAFF. CDR3 DNA sequence: TGTGCCAGCGGGGTGGGGGTAGTCACTGAAGCTTTCTTT.

The V and J genes are TRBV9 and TRBJ2-5, with D perhaps TRBD2 (6 bases). The V gene lost 4 bases and the J gene lost 7 bases, with 11 bases spanning the gap. Germline V gene lookup returns CDR1 SGDLS and CDR2 YYNGEE. The CDR3 is 12 amino acids. CDR3 protein: CASSPSGGTQYF. CDR3 nucleotides: TGTGCCAGCAGCCCCTCCGGGGGGACCCAGTACTTC.

The chain combines TRBV9 with TRBJ2-3, with 7 nucleotides matching TRBD2. This CDR3 comprises 17 residues. Germline V gene sequence: CDR1 SGDLS, CDR2 YYNGEE. V shed 1 base and J 2 bases; nucleotides not matched to a gene: 10. The CDR3, as DNA: TGTGCCAGCAGCGTAAGGGCGGAGCGGGGATACACAGATACGCAGTATTTT. It codes for CASSVRAERGYTDTQYF.